This TCR beta chain appears in the sequencing data of a study of blood T cell repertoires in COVID-19. Study in general: Italy, Spain and the United States were the sources of the convalescent and acute COVID-19 samples. Sample material is recorded as cDNA or gDNA derived from T cells, B-cell-depleted T cells, or PBMCs.

Authors' methods: From reference gene primer amplification, estimates of nucleated cell counts were derived. TCRdb's table, derived via immunoSEQ multiplex PCR, lists solely in-frame clones and lacks some. V and J calls and clone size follow that table, whereas D and trimming were derived from the DNA. The sample lists some 200,000 clones, roughly nine tenths occurring once. There are 14 residues in the CDR3. V dropped 7 bases and J dropped 6; count of bases not matched to a gene: 5. Germline CDR1 MNHEY, CDR2 SVGAGI. Specimen: peripheral blood. V gene TRBV6-5 combines with J gene TRBJ1-6; 8 bases agree with TRBD1. This receptor was identified in a woman between 65 and 79 years old with acute or convalescent COVID-19. CDR3 coding DNA: TGTGCCAGCACTCGCGGACAGGGTAATTCACCCCTCCACTTT. Translation gives CASTRGQGNSPLHF.